This TCR beta chain derives from a study of blood T cell repertoires in COVID-19. The CDR3 contains 11 residues. The germline gives CDR1 MNHNY, CDR2 SVGAGI (reference sequence). V was clipped by 7 bases and J by 5 bases, with 9 bases between them. Assay used: immunoSEQ multiplex PCR; TCRdb lists only in-frame clones, some missing. The sample consists of about 390,000 clones, 80% to 90% of them appearing once. Sequencing was done on a sample of peripheral blood. This chain uses TRBV6-6 with TRBJ2-7; D gene ambiguous. The source is a woman aged 60 to 75 with COVID-19, enrolled during active disease. CDR3 protein: CASTDRDEQYF. CDR3 in DNA: TGTGCCAGCACTGACCGGGACGAGCAGTACTTC.